These 24 T cell receptor beta chains were all obtained from the same sample, sequenced in a study of vaccination and CD4 T cells after COVID-19. Sequencing of DNA taken from cultured CD4+ T cells relied on the Oncomine TCR Beta short-read assay. TCRdb re-derived calls from the PCR reads in MiXCR, one entry per CDR3 protein. The sample has approximately 12,000 distinct CDR3 sequences, approximately 60% seen once. Treatment indicated: approximately nine-day PBMC culture with coronavirus spike peptide pools or control peptides (ViraFEST assay). No antigen has been identified for these receptors. Material: CD4+ T cells from blood, cultured in vitro. These receptors were obtained from a human donor who had recovered from COVID-19.

This clonotype occurred a few times. The chain couples TRBV7-9 to TRBJ2-5, with D perhaps matching TRBD2 (6 bases). There are 13 residues in the CDR3. Trimming took off 5 bases at V and 5 bases at J, with 12 bases between the two ends. Germline V gene data show CDR1 as SEHNR and CDR2 as FQNEAQ (reference sequence). CDR3 coding DNA: TGTGCCAGCAGCCGGGACTCGGGGGAGACCCAGTACTTC. Translating gives CASSRDSGETQYF. The full variable domain, rest sourced from reference TRBV7-9 and TRBJ2-5, is DTGVSQNPRHKITKRGQNVTFRCDPISEHNRLYWYRQTLGQGPEFLTYFQNEAQLEKSRLLSDRFSAERPKGSFSTLEIQRTEQGDSAMYLCASSRDSGETQYFGPGTRLLVL.

This sequence joins TRBV20-1 and TRBJ1-1; D possibly corresponds to TRBD1 (5 bases). V was pared by 6 bases and J by 1 base, with 18 bases between. Germline assignment: CDR1 DFQATT and CDR2 SNEGSKA (reference sequence). This CDR3 region has 15 residues. The CDR3 region is CSATGSMTANTEAFF. The CDR3 nucleotides are TGCAGTGCAACCGGGTCCATGACAGCGAACACTGAAGCTTTCTTT.

This chain uses TRBV19 with TRBJ2-3; D might be TRBD1 (5 bases). The CDR3 length is 16 residues. Germline V gives CDR1 LNHDA, CDR2 SQIVND (reference sequence). V lost 5 bases, J lost 1 base, and 16 bases lay in between. CDR3: CASSSWGSPRTDTQYF. As DNA, the CDR3 is TGTGCCAGTAGTTCTTGGGGCAGTCCTCGCACAGATACGCAGTATTTT.

This clonotype was picked up a small number of times. The chain recombines TRBV7-2 with TRBJ2-5; D is ambiguous. The CDR3 has 11 residues. V was trimmed by 5 bases and J by 7 bases, leaving 8 bases between them. The germline gives CDR1 SGHTA, CDR2 FQGNSA. The CDR3 nucleotides are TGTGCCAGCAGCCTTGGCGGGACCCAGTACTTC. This codes for CASSLGGTQYF.

A word on this clonotype: Germline and junction disagree at one end, which may indicate a read error. The V gene is TRBV9, the J gene TRBJ1-1, with a weak D call TRBD1 (5 bases). This CDR3 comprises 14 residues. Looked up from germline, CDR1 is SGDLS and CDR2 is YYNGEE. The CDR3 loop is CASSVRGGYTEAFF. The CDR3 nucleotides are TGTGCCAGCAGCGTACGGGGGGGGTACACCGAAGCTTTCTTT.

J is TRBJ1-5 and V is TRBV12-3 or TRBV12-4, with D unresolved. V dropped 3 bases and J dropped 3 bases, with 9 bases sitting between them. The CDR3 is 14 residues long. CDR3 in amino acids: CASSFLGTNQPQHF. CDR3 sequence (DNA): TGTGCCAGCAGTTTTTTAGGAACCAATCAGCCCCAGCATTTT.

The chain employs TRBV30 and TRBJ2-5; TRBD2 is a possible D gene (6 bases). From germline, CDR1 is GTSNPN and CDR2 SVGIG (reference sequence). Trimming removed 4 bases at V and 10 bases at J, with 19 bases between. The CDR3 loop spans 13 amino acids. The CDR3 DNA reads as TGTGCCTGGACCCCCCGGGGGTTGGGAAACCAGTACTTC. Protein sequence: CAWTPRGLGNQYF.

V and J are TRBV28 and TRBJ1-5; D perhaps matches TRBD1 (5 bases). The CDR3 totals 15 residues. V lost 6 bases, J lost 1 base, and 13 bases lay in between. CDR1 MDHEN and CDR2 SYDVKM come from the germline V gene. Here the CDR3 DNA reads TGTGCCAGCAGACTGGGGGGAGGGAGCAATCAGCCCCAGCATTTT. Protein sequence: CASRLGGGSNQPQHF.

The rearrangement joins TRBV25-1 to TRBJ1-2, with a tentative D call TRBD1 (6 bases). V lost 6 bases, J lost 5 bases, and 13 bases lay in between. This CDR3 is built from 13 residues. CDR1 and CDR2 (germline): MGHDK, SYGVNS. The CDR3 DNA reads as TGTGCCAGCAGACAGGGTGGGTTGTATGGCTACACCTTC. The encoded protein is CASRQGGLYGYTF.

The rearrangement links TRBV5-6 to TRBJ2-7; 7 bases line up with TRBD1. CDR1 and CDR2 (germline): SGHDT, YYEEEE. With 4 bases clipped from V and 0 bases from J, the junction kept 4 bases outside the gene matches. The CDR3 length is 14 residues. The CDR3: CASSRWDSSYEQYF. The CDR3 nucleotides are TGTGCCAGCAGCCGATGGGACAGCTCCTACGAGCAGTACTTC.

The chain has TRBV30 and TRBJ2-3; 11 bases line up with TRBD1. With 0 bases clipped from V and 4 bases from J, the junction kept 3 bases outside the gene matches. Per the germline V gene, CDR1 is GTSNPN and CDR2 is SVGIG (reference sequence). The CDR3 is 15 amino acids. The CDR3 bases are TGTGCCTGGAGTGTCGGGACAGGGGGGGCAGATACGCAGTATTTT. Protein sequence: CAWSVGTGGADTQYF. Using reference TRBV30 and TRBJ2-3 for the parts outside the CDR3, the full variable domain is SQTIHQWPATLVQPVGSPLSLECTVEGTSNPNLYWYRQAAGRGLQLLFYSVGIGQISSEVPQNLSASRPQDRQFILSSKKLLLSDSGFYLCAWSVGTGGADTQYFGPGTRLTVL.

This clonotype appeared a few times. This chain uses TRBV11-1 with TRBJ2-3; 8 bases align to TRBD1. The V gene's germline CDR1 is SGHAT and CDR2 FQDESV (reference sequence). This CDR3 has 15 residues. The V gene end was trimmed by 4 bases and the J gene end by 5 bases; junction bases not matched to a gene: 8. The CDR3 reads CASSSSQGAVDTQYF. CDR3 nucleotide sequence: TGTGCCAGCAGCTCCTCTCAGGGGGCGGTAGATACGCAGTATTTT.

This clonotype was seen once. This sequence joins TRBV20-1 and TRBJ2-5, with 13 nucleotides matching TRBD2. V gave up 2 bases and J gave up 4 bases; unmatched junction bases: 4. Germline CDR1 DFQATT, CDR2 SNEGSKA (reference sequence). The CDR3 consists of 15 residues. The DNA for the CDR3 is TGCAGTGCTAGAACTAGCGGGGGGGGGATAGAGACCCAGTACTTC. Amino acids: CSARTSGGGIETQYF.

The V and J genes are TRBV18 and TRBJ2-3; D unresolved. V was clipped by 3 bases and J by 0 bases, with 10 bases between them. The CDR3 consists of 15 residues. Germline V gene sequence: CDR1 KGHSH, CDR2 LQKENI. The CDR3 DNA is TGTGCCAGCTCACCGGACCGTACTAGCACAGATACGCAGTATTTT. Amino acids: CASSPDRTSTDTQYF.

The gene calls are TRBV10-3 and TRBJ1-2, with 8 bases identical to TRBD1. CDR1 is ENHRY and CDR2 is SYGVKD in the germline V gene. The CDR3 is 15 residues long. The J segment lost 4 bases and the V segment lost 4 bases, leaving 8 bases of the junction unmatched. Written as DNA, the CDR3 is TGTGCCATCAGTGGTGACAGGGGCGGTGTCTATGGCTACACCTTC. Translating gives CAISGDRGGVYGYTF.

The chain has TRBV20-1 and TRBJ2-1, with 7 bases matching TRBD2. Looked up from germline, CDR1 is DFQATT and CDR2 is SNEGSKA (reference sequence). V shed 8 bases and J 10 bases; nucleotides not matched to a gene: 11. The CDR3 has 12 residues. The DNA for the CDR3 is TGCAGTTTCTCCGGGACTATAGACGAGCAGTTCTTC. Protein product: CSFSGTIDEQFF.

J is TRBJ2-5 and V is TRBV12-3 or TRBV12-4; D might be TRBD2 (6 bases). The V end was cut by 5 bases, the J end by 2 bases, with 9 bases between. The CDR3 runs to 13 residues. The CDR3 loop reads CASSTRDQETQYF. CDR3 in DNA: TGTGCCAGCAGTACGCGGGATCAAGAGACCCAGTACTTC.

The chain is built from TRBV19 and TRBJ1-6, with D tentatively TRBD1 (5 bases). V lost 3 bases, J lost 5 bases, and 11 bases lay in between. This CDR3 has 15 residues. In germline, CDR1 is LNHDA, CDR2 SQIVND (reference sequence). The CDR3 sequence: CASSIGARDNSPLHF. CDR3 nucleotide sequence: TGTGCCAGTAGTATCGGGGCTAGAGATAATTCACCCCTCCACTTT.

This clonotype was picked up one time. J is TRBJ1-6 and V is TRBV20-1, with D possibly TRBD1 on 5 matching bases. V lost 4 bases and J 7 bases, leaving 17 bases between the germline ends. Germline V gives CDR1 DFQATT, CDR2 SNEGSKA (reference sequence). There are 15 residues in the CDR3. The CDR3 nucleotides read TGCAGTGCTAACCAAGAGGGACCCCGAAATTCACCCCTCCACTTT. This gives the protein CSANQEGPRNSPLHF.

The chain combines TRBV20-1 with TRBJ2-5, with 7 bases that match TRBD1. CDR1 and CDR2 (germline): DFQATT, SNEGSKA (reference sequence). This CDR3 spans 12 amino acids. J was trimmed by 2 bases and V by 4 bases; bases with no gene match: 1. CDR3 sequence (DNA): TGCAGTGCTAAGACAGGGCAAGAGACCCAGTACTTC. Its protein product is CSAKTGQETQYF.

Only one count was recorded for this clonotype. The V gene is TRBV20-1, the J gene TRBJ2-7, with D unclear. The CDR3 is made up of 11 amino acids. Germline CDR1 DFQATT, CDR2 SNEGSKA (reference sequence). The V and J ends lost 6 bases and 7 bases respectively, with 13 bases between them. CDR3 protein: CSAPRPQEQYF. CDR3 DNA: TGCAGTGCACCCAGACCGCAGGAGCAGTACTTC.

This clonotype came up a few times. The chain has TRBV6-1 and TRBJ1-2, with 7 bases aligning to TRBD1. The V and J ends lost 6 bases and 6 bases, in that order; junction bases with no gene match: 16. The V gene's germline CDR1 is MNHNS and CDR2 SASEGT. The CDR3 is 16 residues long. CDR3: CASRETGLLALHGYTF. DNA for the CDR3: TGTGCCAGCAGGGAGACAGGGTTATTAGCCCTTCATGGCTACACCTTC.

The chain links TRBV7-2 to TRBJ2-3; D unresolved. V lost 6 bases and J 0 bases, leaving 4 bases between the germline ends. The CDR3 runs to 12 residues. Per the germline V gene, CDR1 is SGHTA and CDR2 is FQGNSA. Here the CDR3 reads CASRRSTDTQYF. DNA of the CDR3: TGTGCCAGCAGGAGAAGCACAGATACGCAGTATTTT.

The chain joins TRBV12-3 or TRBV12-4 to TRBJ1-6; no definite D call. With 6 bases removed from V and 11 bases from J, the gap between germline ends came to 5 bases. The CDR3 runs 10 residues. The CDR3 region is CASSGPPLHF. In nucleotides, the CDR3 is TGTGCCAGCAGCGGACCACCCCTCCACTTT.